The 12 T cell receptor beta chains presented below share a single source sample, sequenced in a study of cytomegalovirus exposure and HLA in healthy donors. The PCR made use of 60 Vbeta and 13 Jbeta primers. Generated by immunoSEQ multiplex PCR, the TCRdb table keeps only in-frame clones and is missing some. The sample records about 160,000 clones, 87% being singletons. The sample comprised PBMCs. The receptor set was obtained from a woman in her 30s in good health and CMV-seronegative.

The chain carries TRBV5-6 and TRBJ2-1; 11 bases agree with TRBD2. The CDR3 sequence is 15 residues long. Germline values: CDR1 SGHDT, CDR2 YYEEEE. J lost 14 bases, V lost 1 base, and 11 bases had no gene match. The CDR3 DNA is TGTGCCAGCAGCTTGCGGACTAGCGGGCCAACCCGGGAGTTCTTC. Its translation is CASSLRTSGPTREFF.

V and J are TRBV5-4 and TRBJ1-1; 9 positions agree with TRBD1. The CDR3 loop spans 14 amino acids. Germline loops: CDR1 SGHNT, CDR2 YYREEE (reference sequence). With V trimmed by 4 bases and J by 7 bases, 8 bases remained unmatched. This chain's CDR3 is CASSREQGANEAFF. The CDR3 nucleotides are TGTGCCAGCAGCCGTGAACAGGGGGCGAATGAAGCTTTCTTT.

This chain links TRBV14 with TRBJ2-1, with TRBD2 as a possible D gene (5 bases). Per the germline V gene, CDR1 is SGHDN and CDR2 is FVKESK. V lost 6 bases and J lost 7, with 16 bases in between. The CDR3 sequence is 14 residues long. CDR3 DNA sequence: TGTGCCAGCAGTCCCTTACTAGGCTCGAATGAGCAGTTCTTC. Its protein product is CASSPLLGSNEQFF. Full variable domain (remainder filled in from reference TRBV14 and TRBJ2-1): EAGVTQFPSHSVIEKGQTVTLRCDPISGHDNLYWYRRVMGKEIKFLLHFVKESKQDESGMPNNRFLAERTGGTYSTLKVQPAELEDSGVYFCASSPLLGSNEQFFGPGTRLTVL.

The chain links TRBV27 to TRBJ1-1; D is unclear. Germline CDR1 is MNHEY and CDR2 is SMNVEV (reference sequence). V lost 5 bases to trimming and J lost 5 bases, with 15 bases between them. This CDR3 is 14 amino acids long. CDR3 sequence: CASSRGRYGTEAFF. The CDR3, as DNA: TGTGCCAGCAGTCGAGGGAGATATGGAACTGAAGCTTTCTTT.

This sequence joins TRBV7-8 and TRBJ1-6; no definite D call. V lost 5 bases and J 0 bases, leaving 17 bases between the germline ends. The CDR3 length is 18 residues. Per the germline V gene, CDR1 is SGHVS and CDR2 is FQNEAQ. The DNA for the CDR3 is TGTGCCAGCAGCCCACGAGGCGGTTCTAGCTCCTATAATTCACCCCTCCACTTT. Its translation: CASSPRGGSSSYNSPLHF.

This chain links TRBV5-1 with TRBJ2-7; perhaps TRBD1 as D (7 bases). This CDR3 is built from 15 residues. CDR1 SGHRS and CDR2 YFSETQ come from the germline V gene. V gave up 0 bases and J gave up 1 base, with 11 bases separating them. Written as DNA, the CDR3 is TGCGCCAGCAGCTTGGCGGGGGACAGTTCCTACGAGCAGTACTTC. It codes for CASSLAGDSSYEQYF.

The V and J genes are TRBV6-6 and TRBJ2-3, with 9 bases matching TRBD2. The trim removed 6 bases at V and 6 bases at J, leaving 10 bases unmatched. This CDR3 is 15 amino acids long. CDR1 is MNHNY and CDR2 is SVGAGI in the germline V gene (reference sequence). The CDR3 region is CASSPSGLAFDTQYF. The CDR3 DNA follows: TGTGCCAGCAGCCCCTCGGGACTAGCCTTCGATACGCAGTATTTT.

The V and J genes are TRBV19 and TRBJ2-7; D might be TRBD1 (5 bases). Germline V lookup: CDR1 LNHDA, CDR2 SQIVND (reference sequence). V lost 1 base and J 5 bases, leaving 12 bases between the germline ends. CDR3 length: 14 residues. In DNA, the CDR3 is TGTGCCAGTAGTATAGGTTGGCAGGGCAACGAGCAGTACTTC. The encoded protein is CASSIGWQGNEQYF.

The chain has TRBV10-1 and TRBJ2-5, with a possible D match to TRBD1 (6 bases). The DNA end is more similar to TRBJ2-7, so the J call may be wrong. This CDR3 spans 16 amino acids. Looked up from germline, CDR1 is WNHNN and CDR2 is SYGVQD (reference sequence). CDR3 in amino acids: CASSESGGSEAYEQYF. The CDR3 nucleotides are TGCGCCAGCAGTGAGTCTGGGGGCTCGGAGGCCTACGAGCAGTACTTC.

This clone showed up just once. The gene calls are TRBV19 and TRBJ1-5, with D perhaps matching TRBD1 (6 bases). V was shortened by 1 base and J by 6 bases, with 10 bases between the two germline ends. This CDR3 spans 14 amino acids. CDR1 and CDR2 from the germline V gene are LNHDA and SQIVND (reference sequence). The CDR3 loop is CASSIVGGGQPQHF. The CDR3 region has the DNA TGTGCCAGTAGTATAGTGGGAGGGGGTCAGCCCCAGCATTTT.

Concerning this clone: Other DNA sequences of this sample code for an identical CDR3. The chain recombines TRBV6-1 with TRBJ1-1; TRBD1 matches 8 bases. CDR1 and CDR2 (germline): MNHNS, SASEGT. The CDR3 is made up of 14 amino acids. Germline trimming cut 5 bases from V and 5 bases from J; bases unmatched to any gene: 7. CDR3: CASSTTGGQTEAFF. The CDR3 nucleotides are TGTGCCAGCAGTACTACAGGGGGTCAAACTGAAGCTTTCTTT.

The V call is TRBV5-1, the J call TRBJ2-5; 7 positions agree with TRBD2. V was clipped by 3 bases and J by 1 base; unmatched bases: 3. The CDR3 consists of 14 residues. In germline, CDR1 is SGHRS, CDR2 YFSETQ. Written as DNA, the CDR3 is TGCGCCAGCAGCTCCGGACTAGGCCAAGAGACCCAGTACTTC. Its protein is CASSSGLGQETQYF. The entire variable domain, with the rest obtained from reference TRBV5-1 and TRBJ2-5, is as follows: KAGVTQTPRYLIKTRGQQVTLSCSPISGHRSVSWYQQTPGQGLQFLFEYFSETQRNKGNFPGRFSGRQFSNSRSEMNVSTLELGDSALYLCASSSGLGQETQYFGPGTRLLVL.